Below, 26 T cell receptor beta chains from the same sample are listed, as sequenced in a study of early T cells in non-severe SARS-CoV-2 infection. A single record per CDR3 protein comes from TCRdb applying MiXCR to the 5' RACE reads. This sample has some 100,000 distinct CDR3 sequences; 14% to 15% occur once, and the top ten carry approximately 0.54%. Sequenced: whole blood. These receptors all come from an adult who was a healthcare worker with PCR-confirmed SARS-CoV-2 infection or an uninfected control (not recorded which).

V usage is TRBV7-8 and J usage is TRBJ2-5; 7 nucleotides agree with TRBD1. From germline, CDR1 is SGHVS and CDR2 FQNEAQ. This CDR3 region has 17 residues. V trimming: 2 bases; J trimming: 5 bases; junction bases outside the gene matches: 14. In DNA, the CDR3 is TGTGCCAGCAGCTTAAGGGGGCGGCGGGCCGGAGGCGAGACCCAGTACTTC. Translation gives CASSLRGRRAGGETQYF.

This clonotype was observed many times. The chain is built from TRBV11-2 and TRBJ2-5, with 7 bases matching TRBD1. This CDR3 spans 17 amino acids. The germline CDR1 and CDR2 sequences are SGHAT and FQNNGV. Trimming cost V 6 bases and J 6 bases; bases outside gene matches: 19. CDR3 in amino acids: CASRPPGQKKELQTQYF. CDR3 nucleotide sequence: TGTGCCAGCAGACCTCCGGGACAGAAAAAGGAGCTACAGACCCAGTACTTC.

The V call is TRBV19, the J call TRBJ2-6, with D possibly matching TRBD2 (5 bases). V was pared by 3 bases and J by 1 base, with 13 bases between. The V gene's germline CDR1 is LNHDA and CDR2 SQIVND (reference sequence). The CDR3 runs to 17 residues. The CDR3 spells CASSIRSGVSGANVLTF. CDR3 coding DNA: TGTGCCAGTAGTATCAGAAGCGGCGTATCTGGGGCCAACGTCCTGACTTTC. Combining the CDR3 with reference TRBV19 and TRBJ2-6 gives the whole variable domain DGGITQSPKYLFRKEGQNVTLSCEQNLNHDAMYWYRQDPGQGLRLIYYSQIVNDFQKGDIAEGYSVSREKKESFPLTVTSAQKNPTAFYLCASSIRSGVSGANVLTFGAGSRLTVL.

This chain uses TRBV7-3 with TRBJ2-1, with D possibly matching TRBD1 (5 bases). This CDR3 is 12 amino acids long. CDR1 SGHTA and CDR2 FQGTGA come from the germline V gene. Trimming left V 5 bases short and J 8 bases short, with 10 bases between. In nucleotides, the CDR3 is TGTGCCAGCAGCCCAGGGCTCGATGAGCAGTTCTTC. The encoded protein is CASSPGLDEQFF.

V and J are TRBV20-1 and TRBJ1-6; 8 bases map to TRBD1. Germline CDR1 and CDR2: DFQATT and SNEGSKA (reference sequence). The CDR3 consists of 17 residues. J lost 0 bases, V lost 0 bases, and 4 bases had no gene match. Here the CDR3 DNA reads TGCAGTGCTAGAGATCGGACAGGGAACTCCTATAATTCACCCCTCCACTTT. Translation gives CSARDRTGNSYNSPLHF.

CDR3 protein: CSARVPSGGPHYNEQFF. CDR3 bases: TGCAGTGCTAGAGTACCTAGCGGGGGGCCTCACTACAATGAGCAGTTCTTC. V is TRBV20-1 and J is TRBJ2-1; TRBD2 matches at 11 bases. The CDR3 is 17 amino acids. Germline V gives CDR1 DFQATT, CDR2 SNEGSKA (reference sequence). J was trimmed by 3 bases and V by 1 base; bases with no gene match: 8.

The chain joins TRBV20-1 to TRBJ2-6, with a tentative D call TRBD2 (5 bases). The V end lost 3 bases, the J end lost 0 bases, and 9 bases lay between the germline ends. The germline V gene encodes CDR1 DFQATT and CDR2 SNEGSKA (reference sequence). This CDR3 is built from 15 residues. This CDR3 is CSARDSFSGANVLTF. The CDR3 DNA sequence: TGCAGTGCTAGGGACTCCTTCTCTGGGGCCAACGTCCTGACTTTC.

The table lists this clonotype with a few counts. The gene calls are TRBV7-9 and TRBJ1-2; no firm D call. This CDR3 has 14 residues. Germline values: CDR1 SEHNR, CDR2 FQNEAQ (reference sequence). Trimming took 0 bases from V and 3 from J, leaving 8 bases between them. CDR3 nucleotides: TGTGCCAGCAGCTTAGCAGGAACCTACTATGGCTACACCTTC. Protein product: CASSLAGTYYGYTF.

This clonotype showed up many times. The chain couples TRBV11-2 to TRBJ1-2; D call uncertain. Germline assignment: CDR1 SGHAT and CDR2 FQNNGV. The length of the CDR3 is 15 residues. Between the trimmed V and J ends, which lost 2 bases and 0 bases, there was a span of 10 bases. This CDR3 is CASSLFPGSNYGYTF. CDR3 nucleotides: TGTGCCAGCAGCTTATTTCCCGGTTCTAACTATGGCTACACCTTC. Full variable domain (rest looked up from reference TRBV11-2 and TRBJ1-2): EAGVAQSPRYKIIEKRQSVAFWCNPISGHATLYWYQQILGQGPKLLIQFQNNGVVDDSQLPKDRFSAERLKGVDSTLKIQPAKLEDSAVYLCASSLFPGSNYGYTFGSGTRLTVV.

There are a few counts of this clonotype. The V and J genes are TRBV4-1 and TRBJ2-1; unclear D gene. The CDR3 spans 14 residues. V was trimmed by 4 bases and J by 2 bases, leaving 9 bases between them. From germline, CDR1 is MGHRA and CDR2 YSYEKL. CDR3 residues: CASSLPSTYNEQFF. CDR3 nucleotide sequence: TGCGCCAGCAGCCTCCCCTCAACCTACAATGAGCAGTTCTTC.

The chain has TRBV30 and TRBJ1-3, with D unresolved. Germline V lookup: CDR1 GTSNPN, CDR2 SVGIG (reference sequence). The germline V and J ends were trimmed by 0 bases and 0 bases, with 6 bases remaining between them. The CDR3 is 14 amino acids. CDR3 coding DNA: TGTGCCTGGAGTGTTGGGAGCTCTGGAAACACCATATATTTT. Amino acid sequence: CAWSVGSSGNTIYF.

This clonotype has a handful of counts. The chain is built from TRBV4-1 and TRBJ1-1, with TRBD1 as a possible D gene (6 bases). From germline, CDR1 is MGHRA and CDR2 YSYEKL. V shed 0 bases and J shed 6 bases, with 11 bases lying between them. The CDR3 extends over 14 amino acids. CDR3 in amino acids: CASSQDQGISEAFF. DNA of the CDR3: TGCGCCAGCAGCCAAGATCAGGGGATCTCTGAAGCTTTCTTT.

The chain joins TRBV6-1 to TRBJ1-6; D remains unclear. Trimming shortened V by 8 bases and J by 2 bases, and 10 bases separated the two germline ends. The CDR3 is made up of 14 amino acids. Looked up from germline, CDR1 is MNHNS and CDR2 is SASEGT. The CDR3 region is CASVERTYNSPLHF. As DNA, the CDR3 is TGTGCCAGCGTCGAGCGCACCTATAATTCACCCCTCCACTTT.

Written as DNA, the CDR3 is TGTGCCAGCAGCCAAGTCTTTGGAGCGGGGGGTTCCTTGGGGAATGAGCAGTTCTTC. Encoded protein: CASSQVFGAGGSLGNEQFF. V and J are TRBV14 and TRBJ2-1; 9 bases are a match to TRBD2. This CDR3 comprises 19 residues. V was pared by 1 base and J by 7 bases, with 17 bases of the junction left unmatched. Germline CDR1 is SGHDN and CDR2 is FVKESK. The variable domain in full, completed from reference TRBV14 and TRBJ2-1, reads EAGVTQFPSHSVIEKGQTVTLRCDPISGHDNLYWYRRVMGKEIKFLLHFVKESKQDESGMPNNRFLAERTGGTYSTLKVQPAELEDSGVYFCASSQVFGAGGSLGNEQFFGPGTRLTVL.

This clonotype was seen a handful of times. The chain is built from TRBV20-1 and TRBJ2-1; TRBD2 matches at 10 bases. The CDR3 has 13 amino acids. J was trimmed by 7 bases and V by 5 bases; bases with no gene match: 5. Looked up from germline, CDR1 is DFQATT and CDR2 is SNEGSKA (reference sequence). The CDR3, as DNA: TGCAGTGCTTCTAGCGGGGGTGAAAATGAGCAGTTCTTC. As protein: CSASSGGENEQFF.

This clonotype has more than one count but fewer than ten. This chain joins TRBV20-1 and TRBJ2-3, with 16 bases matching TRBD2. Trimming cost V 1 base and J 2 bases; bases outside gene matches: 24. CDR3 length: 24 amino acids. Germline V CDR1 and CDR2: DFQATT, SNEGSKA (reference sequence). The DNA of the CDR3 is TGCAGTGCTAGAGTACTAGCCGGGACTAGCGGGGGGGGAAACCACCCGGACCTCACAGATACGCAGTATTTT. It is translated as CSARVLAGTSGGGNHPDLTDTQYF.

J is TRBJ2-1 and V is TRBV6-2 or TRBV6-3; TRBD2 agrees at 10 bases. The CDR3 spans 14 residues. With 6 bases clipped from V and 5 bases from J, the junction kept 4 bases outside the gene matches. Germline CDR1 MNHEY, CDR2 SVGEGT. CDR3 sequence: CASRRTSGDNEQFF. CDR3 DNA sequence: TGTGCCAGCAGAAGAACTAGCGGGGACAATGAGCAGTTCTTC.

Many counts were recorded for this clonotype. The V and J genes are TRBV6-2 or TRBV6-3 and TRBJ2-1, with D possibly TRBD2 on 5 matching bases. The V gene lost 4 bases and the J gene lost 7 bases, with 8 bases spanning the gap. Germline CDR1 reads MNHEY; CDR2 reads SVGEGT. The CDR3 runs 12 residues. CDR3 sequence: CASSSERNEQFF. The CDR3 bases are TGTGCCAGCAGTTCGGAGCGGAATGAGCAGTTCTTC.

The gene calls are TRBV4-1 and TRBJ2-3; D gene unclear. The CDR3 extends over 14 amino acids. Germline V gene data show CDR1 as MGHRA and CDR2 as YSYEKL. Trimming pared 8 bases from V and 2 bases from J, leaving 14 bases between. CDR3 protein: CASAPLRITDTQYF. The DNA for the CDR3 is TGCGCCAGCGCACCCCTACGGATCACAGATACGCAGTATTTT.

The chain employs TRBV4-1 and TRBJ1-5; weak D call: TRBD1 (6 bases). V was cut by 0 bases and J by 9 bases, with 21 bases left in between. This CDR3 spans 17 amino acids. Germline CDR1 and CDR2: MGHRA and YSYEKL. CDR3 bases: TGCGCCAGCAGCCAAGACCGGGGATACAGGGAGGTGAGGCCCCAGCATTTT. It specifies CASSQDRGYREVRPQHF.

This chain connects TRBV9 to TRBJ2-1, with 8 bases fitting TRBD1. The CDR3 runs 16 residues. The germline gives CDR1 SGDLS, CDR2 YYNGEE. Germline trimming cut 5 bases from V and 4 bases from J; bases unmatched to any gene: 11. CDR3 sequence reads: CASRELAQGEYNEQFF. Here the CDR3 DNA reads TGTGCCAGCAGAGAATTGGCACAGGGGGAATACAATGAGCAGTTCTTC.

This clonotype was recorded many times. This rearrangement joins TRBV12-3 or TRBV12-4 to TRBJ2-3; D possibly corresponds to TRBD1 (5 bases). This CDR3 contains 14 residues. Deletions cut 0 bases from V and 3 bases from J, with 7 bases between. The CDR3 reads CASSLAGQTDTQYF. CDR3 in DNA: TGTGCCAGCAGTTTAGCGGGGCAAACAGATACGCAGTATTTT.

The chain recombines TRBV11-2 with TRBJ2-2; D tentatively reads TRBD1 or TRBD2 (6 bases each). Germline CDR1 SGHAT, CDR2 FQNNGV. V was clipped by 0 bases and J by 4 bases, with 15 bases between them. The CDR3 consists of 17 residues. The CDR3 loop reads CASSLDTGGASTGELFF. CDR3 nucleotides: TGTGCCAGCAGCTTAGATACCGGGGGCGCGTCCACCGGGGAGCTGTTTTTT.

The chain employs TRBV12-3 or TRBV12-4 and TRBJ2-2; D is ambiguous. Trimming cost V 5 bases and J 5 bases, with 9 bases left between them. The CDR3 loop spans 13 amino acids. CDR3 in amino acids: CASSETQTGELFF. The CDR3 bases are TGTGCCAGCAGTGAAACACAAACCGGGGAGCTGTTTTTT.

In this sample, this clonotype turned up a few times. The chain is built from TRBV6-1 and TRBJ1-2, with D possibly matching TRBD1 (5 bases). V was clipped by 2 bases and J by 7 bases, with 11 bases between them. Germline V gene data show CDR1 as MNHNS and CDR2 as SASEGT. The CDR3 spans 13 residues. CDR3: CASSEIGRAGYTF. CDR3 DNA: TGTGCCAGCAGTGAAATTGGCAGGGCTGGCTACACCTTC.

The rearrangement joins TRBV6-1 to TRBJ2-2; D gene ambiguous. Germline values: CDR1 MNHNS, CDR2 SASEGT. The V and J ends lost 2 bases and 4 bases respectively, with 11 bases between them. The CDR3 totals 15 residues. CDR3 region: CASSEPRSGTGELFF. CDR3 nucleotide sequence: TGTGCCAGCAGTGAACCCAGGTCGGGCACCGGGGAGCTGTTTTTT.